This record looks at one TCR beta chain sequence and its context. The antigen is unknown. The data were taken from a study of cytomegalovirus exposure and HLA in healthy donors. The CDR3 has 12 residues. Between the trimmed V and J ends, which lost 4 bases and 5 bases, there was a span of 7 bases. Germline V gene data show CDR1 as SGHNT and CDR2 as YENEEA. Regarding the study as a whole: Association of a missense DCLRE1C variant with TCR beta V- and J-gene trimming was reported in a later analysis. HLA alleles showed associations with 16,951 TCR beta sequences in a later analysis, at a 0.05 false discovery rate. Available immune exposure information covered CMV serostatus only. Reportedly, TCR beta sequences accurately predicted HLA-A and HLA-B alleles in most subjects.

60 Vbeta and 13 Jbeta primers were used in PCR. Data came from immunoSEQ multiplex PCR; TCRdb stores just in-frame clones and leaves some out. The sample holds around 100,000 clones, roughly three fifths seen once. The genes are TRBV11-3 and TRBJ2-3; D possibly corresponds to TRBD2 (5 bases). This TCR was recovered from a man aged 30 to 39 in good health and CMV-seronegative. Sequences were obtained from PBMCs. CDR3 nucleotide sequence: TGTGCCAGCAGCTCCGGAGGAGATACGCAGTATTTT. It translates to CASSSGGDTQYF. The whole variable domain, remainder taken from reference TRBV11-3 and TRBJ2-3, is EAGVVQSPRYKIIEKKQPVAFWCNPISGHNTLYWYLQNLGQGPELLIRYENEEAVDDSQLPKDRFSAERLKGVDSTLKIQPAELGDSAVYLCASSSGGDTQYFGPGTRLTVL.